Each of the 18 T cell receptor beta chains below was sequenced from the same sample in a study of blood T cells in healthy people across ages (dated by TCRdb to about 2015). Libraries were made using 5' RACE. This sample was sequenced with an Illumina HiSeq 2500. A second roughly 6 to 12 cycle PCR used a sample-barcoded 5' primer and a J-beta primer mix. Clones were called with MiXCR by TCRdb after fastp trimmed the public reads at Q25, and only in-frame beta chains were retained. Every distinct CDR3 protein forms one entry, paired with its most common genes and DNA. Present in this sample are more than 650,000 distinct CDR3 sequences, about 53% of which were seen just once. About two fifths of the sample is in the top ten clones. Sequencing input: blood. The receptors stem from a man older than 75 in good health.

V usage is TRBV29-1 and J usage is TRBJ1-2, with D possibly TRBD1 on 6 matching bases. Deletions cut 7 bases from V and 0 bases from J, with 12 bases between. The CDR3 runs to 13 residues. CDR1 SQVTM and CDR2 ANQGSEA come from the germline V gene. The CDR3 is CSARTVANYGYTF. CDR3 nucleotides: TGCAGCGCCAGGACAGTAGCTAACTATGGCTACACCTTC. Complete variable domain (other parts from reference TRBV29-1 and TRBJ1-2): SAVISQKPSRDICQRGTSLTIQCQVDSQVTMMFWYRQQPGQSLTLIATANQGSEATYESGFVIDKFPISRPNLTFSTLTVSNMSPEDSSIYLCSARTVANYGYTFGSGTRLTVV.

The CDR3 DNA reads TGTGCCAGCAGTTACTCAGGCCGAGCGGGCCCATGGGGGACCCAGTACTTC. Amino acid sequence: CASSYSGRAGPWGTQYF. V is TRBV6-5 and J is TRBJ2-5; possible D gene TRBD2, 6 bases. This CDR3 contains 17 residues. The V end was cut by 0 bases, the J end by 7 bases, with 21 bases between. Germline V lookup: CDR1 MNHEY, CDR2 SVGAGI.

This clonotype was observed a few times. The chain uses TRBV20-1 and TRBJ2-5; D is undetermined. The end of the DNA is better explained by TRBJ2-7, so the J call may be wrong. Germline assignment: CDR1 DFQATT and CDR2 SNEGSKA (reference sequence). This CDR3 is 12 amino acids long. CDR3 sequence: CSASGPNYEQYF. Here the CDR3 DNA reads TGCAGTGCTAGCGGACCGAACTACGAGCAGTACTTC.

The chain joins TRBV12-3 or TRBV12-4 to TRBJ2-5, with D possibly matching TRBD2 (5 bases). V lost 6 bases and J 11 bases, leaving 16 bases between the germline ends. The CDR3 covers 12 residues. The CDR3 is CASRLVGSQQYF. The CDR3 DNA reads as TGTGCCAGCAGGTTGGTGGGGAGTCAGCAGTACTTC.

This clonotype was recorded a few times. The CDR3 reads CASSLQGAETQYF. The DNA for the CDR3 is TGTGCCAGCAGCTTACAGGGGGCGGAGACCCAGTACTTC. V usage is TRBV7-3 and J usage is TRBJ2-5, with TRBD1 identical over 8 bases. Germline-derived CDR1 and CDR2 are SGHTA and FQGTGA. The CDR3 is 13 amino acids. J lost 5 bases, V lost 2 bases, and 1 base had no gene match. The entire variable domain, with the rest obtained from reference TRBV7-3 and TRBJ2-5, is as follows: GAGVSQTPSNKVTEKGKYVELRCDPISGHTALYWYRQSLGQGPEFLIYFQGTGAADDSGLPNDRFFAVRPEGSVSTLKIQRTERGDSAVYLCASSLQGAETQYFGPGTRLLVL.

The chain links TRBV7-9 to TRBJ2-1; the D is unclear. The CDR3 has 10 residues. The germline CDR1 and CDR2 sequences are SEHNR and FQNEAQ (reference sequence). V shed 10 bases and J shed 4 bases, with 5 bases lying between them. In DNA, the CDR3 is TGTGCCACCGATTACAATGAGCAGTTCTTC. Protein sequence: CATDYNEQFF.

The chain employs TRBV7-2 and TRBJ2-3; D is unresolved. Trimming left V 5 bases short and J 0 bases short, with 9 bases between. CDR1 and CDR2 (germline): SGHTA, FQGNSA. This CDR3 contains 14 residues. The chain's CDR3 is CASSPRPSTDTQYF. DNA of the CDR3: TGTGCCAGCAGCCCTCGCCCCAGCACAGATACGCAGTATTTT.

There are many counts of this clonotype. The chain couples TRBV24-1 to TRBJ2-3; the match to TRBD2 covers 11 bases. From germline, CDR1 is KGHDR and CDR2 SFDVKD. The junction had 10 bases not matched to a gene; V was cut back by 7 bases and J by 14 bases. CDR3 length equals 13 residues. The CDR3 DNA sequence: TGTGCCACCAGACATAGCGGGAGGGGATACGCGTATTTT. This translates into CATRHSGRGYAYF.

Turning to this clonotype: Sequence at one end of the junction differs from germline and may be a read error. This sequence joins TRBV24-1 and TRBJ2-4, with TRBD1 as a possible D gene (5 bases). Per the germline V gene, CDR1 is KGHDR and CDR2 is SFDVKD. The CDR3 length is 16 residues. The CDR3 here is CAASPGQAIAKNIQYF. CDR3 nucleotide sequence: TGTGCCGCCAGCCCAGGACAAGCTATAGCCAAAAACATTCAGTACTTC.

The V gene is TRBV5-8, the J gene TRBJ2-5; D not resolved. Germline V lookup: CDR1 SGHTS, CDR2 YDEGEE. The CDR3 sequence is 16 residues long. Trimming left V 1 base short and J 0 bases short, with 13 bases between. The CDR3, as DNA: TGTGCCAGCAGCTTGTATGAACAGCTAAACCAAGAGACCCAGTACTTC. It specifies CASSLYEQLNQETQYF.

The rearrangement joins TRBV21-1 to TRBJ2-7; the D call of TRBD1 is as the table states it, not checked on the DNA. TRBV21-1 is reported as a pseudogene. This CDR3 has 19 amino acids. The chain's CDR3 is CASSNGAVRGGSRSYEQYF. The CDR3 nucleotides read TGTGCCAGCAGCAATGGGGCGGTACGAGGGGGGTCCCGCTCCTACGAGCAGTACTTC.

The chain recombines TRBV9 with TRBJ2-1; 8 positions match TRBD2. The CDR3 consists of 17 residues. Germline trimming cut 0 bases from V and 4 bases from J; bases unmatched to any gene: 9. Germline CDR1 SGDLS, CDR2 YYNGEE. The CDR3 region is CASSVEGTSGPYNEQFF. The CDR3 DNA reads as TGTGCCAGCAGCGTAGAAGGAACTAGCGGCCCTTACAATGAGCAGTTCTTC.

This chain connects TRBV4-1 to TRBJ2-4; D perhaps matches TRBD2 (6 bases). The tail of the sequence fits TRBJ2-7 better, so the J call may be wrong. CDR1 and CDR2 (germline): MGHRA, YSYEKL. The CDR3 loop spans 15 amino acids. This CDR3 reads CASSQALTGVYEQYF. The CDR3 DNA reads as TGCGCCAGCAGCCAAGCCCTAACGGGAGTTTACGAGCAGTACTTC.

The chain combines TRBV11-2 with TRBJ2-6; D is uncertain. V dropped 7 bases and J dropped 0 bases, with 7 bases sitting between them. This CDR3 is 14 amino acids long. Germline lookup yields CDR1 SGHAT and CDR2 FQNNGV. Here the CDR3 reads CASKMSSGANVLTF. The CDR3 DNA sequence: TGTGCCAGCAAGATGAGCTCTGGGGCCAACGTCCTGACTTTC.

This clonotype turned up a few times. CDR3 sequence (DNA): TGCAGCGTTGATGCCCTGGGACTAGCGGGAGTGGAAGAGCAGTACTTC. Its protein is CSVDALGLAGVEEQYF. The V call is TRBV29-1, the J call TRBJ2-7, with 14 bases that match TRBD2. This CDR3 is built from 16 residues. V lost 3 bases, J lost 7 bases, and 11 bases stayed unmatched. The germline gives CDR1 SQVTM, CDR2 ANQGSEA.

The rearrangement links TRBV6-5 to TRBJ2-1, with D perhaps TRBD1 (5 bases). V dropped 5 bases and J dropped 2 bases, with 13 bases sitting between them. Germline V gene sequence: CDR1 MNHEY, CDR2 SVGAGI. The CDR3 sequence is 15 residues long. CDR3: CASSTSTATYNEQFF. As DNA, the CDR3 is TGTGCCAGCAGTACCTCGACAGCGACCTACAATGAGCAGTTCTTC.

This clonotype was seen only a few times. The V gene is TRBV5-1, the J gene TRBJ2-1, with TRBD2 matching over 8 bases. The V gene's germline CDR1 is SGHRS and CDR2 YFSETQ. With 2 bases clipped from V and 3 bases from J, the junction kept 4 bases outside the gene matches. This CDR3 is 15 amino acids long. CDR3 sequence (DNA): TGCGCCAGCAGCTTACAAGCGGGAGACTACAATGAGCAGTTCTTC. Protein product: CASSLQAGDYNEQFF.

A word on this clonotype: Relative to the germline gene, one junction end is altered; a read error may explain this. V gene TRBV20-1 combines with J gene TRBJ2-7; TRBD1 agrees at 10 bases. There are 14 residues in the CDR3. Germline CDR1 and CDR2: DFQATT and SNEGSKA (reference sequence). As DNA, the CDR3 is TGCGGTGCTAGGCGGACAGGGGGATACAATGAGCAGTACTTC. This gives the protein CGARRTGGYNEQYF.